The clone carrying this T cell receptor (beta chain) has at least ten counts. Its antigen remains unidentified. As for time point: sample taken at primary tumor resection. The study sequenced unsorted whole RNA from tumor, nontumor lung or frozen PBMC. The donor group consisted of roughly 76 patients who had untreated, early-stage non-small cell lung cancer. After removal of 4 bases from V and 3 bases from J, the junction contained 7 bases not matched to a gene. Germline V gene sequence: CDR1 MNHEY, CDR2 SVGAGI. The length of the CDR3 is 15 residues. Every TCR cDNA molecule bore a unique molecular identifier. TCRdb independently ran MiXCR on the 5' RACE reads; one entry per CDR3 protein. The sample carries more than 85,000 distinct CDR3 sequences, about 9.4% recorded once. This entry is derived from a study of spatial heterogeneity in lung cancer. The wider study: Beta-chain sequences were consistently detected more often than alpha-chain sequences. General observations from the study: In blood, ubiquitous expanded tumor TCRs appeared more at resection than follow-up.

This clonotype was sampled from a male donor with early-stage non-small cell lung cancer. Sequencing was performed on PBMCs, taken at surgery. J is TRBJ2-7 and V is TRBV6-5, with 9 bases lining up with TRBD1. The CDR3 protein is CASSSGTGPFYEQYF. CDR3 nucleotide sequence: TGTGCCAGCAGTTCCGGGACAGGGCCCTTCTACGAGCAGTACTTC.